The TCR beta chain under discussion was sequenced for a study of T-cell memory formation after mild COVID-19. Constant-segment primers served in 5'RACE that generated TCR alpha and TCR beta cDNA libraries bearing sample barcodes and UMIs. Using its own MiXCR run on the 5' RACE reads, TCRdb lists one record per CDR3 protein. The table has a few hundred thousand distinct CDR3 sequences, approximately 14% seen once. General observations from the study: The study found balanced CD4/CD8 in clones contracting day 15 to 85 and a CD4+ lean in later expanders.

Notes on this clonotype: Its target is unknown.

Germline values: CDR1 SGHTA, CDR2 FQGTGA. With 5 bases removed from V and 9 bases from J, the gap between germline ends came to 14 bases. The CDR3 loop spans 14 amino acids. V gene TRBV7-3 combines with J gene TRBJ1-6, with D unresolved. This sequence was found in a man between 18 and 35 years old who had mild COVID-19 (a few samples of this study predate the infection). Cell type and time point are not known. Sample: PBMCs or a T cell subset sorted from them (not recorded which). Written as DNA, the CDR3 is TGTGCCAGCAGCCCCGGTTCCCCGGGTTCACCCCTCCACTTT. Residues: CASSPGSPGSPLHF.